This entry lists 8 T cell receptor beta chains sequenced from one sample in a study of T cells in Graves' hyperthyroidism and ophthalmopathy. Amplification of TCR beta CDR3 regions used RNA as the template. A set of HTBI primers served as the primers for a first-round RT-PCR of the TCR CDR3. One entry per CDR3 protein, called by TCRdb with MiXCR from the multiplex PCR reads. The repertoire holds about 290,000 distinct CDR3 sequences, 16% seen once, with 33% in the top ten. Sequenced input: blood. All receptors come from a man in his thirties or forties with Graves' hyperthyroidism.

This clonotype was seen at least ten times. This rearrangement joins TRBV18 to TRBJ1-1; a weak D match, TRBD1 (5 bases). This CDR3 is 12 amino acids long. Germline V lookup: CDR1 KGHSH, CDR2 LQKENI. Trimming removed 4 bases from V and 7 bases from J, with 10 bases in between. The chain's CDR3 is CASSLRDGEAFF. The CDR3 coding sequence is TGTGCCAGCTCACTTCGGGACGGTGAAGCTTTCTTT. The full variable domain, its missing parts supplied by reference TRBV18 and TRBJ1-1, is NAGVMQNPRHLVRRRGQEARLRCSPMKGHSHVYWYRQLPEEGLKFMVYLQKENIIDESGMPKERFSAEFPKEGPSILRIQQVVRGDSAAYFCASSLRDGEAFFGQGTRLTVV.

This clonotype was seen repeatedly, ten times or more. This chain joins TRBV27 and TRBJ1-6; D may be TRBD1 (5 bases). Per the germline V gene, CDR1 is MNHEY and CDR2 is SMNVEV (reference sequence). V shed 2 bases and J shed 10 bases, with 12 bases lying between them. The CDR3 totals 14 residues. The CDR3 protein is CASSLPGFGSPLHF. The CDR3 nucleotides read TGTGCCAGCAGTTTACCAGGGTTCGGGTCACCCCTCCACTTT.

This clonotype occurred many times. The V call is TRBV10-3, the J call TRBJ2-1; tentative D call: TRBD1 (5 bases). Germline CDR1 and CDR2: ENHRY and SYGVKD. Trimming left V 3 bases short and J 0 bases short, with 6 bases between. The CDR3 totals 14 residues. The CDR3 protein is CAISEDSSYNEQFF. In nucleotides, the CDR3 is TGTGCCATCAGTGAAGACAGCTCCTACAATGAGCAGTTCTTC.

This clonotype was found a few times. The chain carries TRBV20-1 and TRBJ1-4; D is unclear. V lost 6 bases to trimming and J lost 6 bases, with 17 bases between them. The germline V gene encodes CDR1 DFQATT and CDR2 SNEGSKA (reference sequence). CDR3 length: 14 amino acids. CDR3 amino acids: CSASLAKRDEKLFF. Written as DNA, the CDR3 is TGCAGTGCCTCCTTGGCCAAACGGGATGAAAAACTGTTTTTT.

This chain joins TRBV3-1 and TRBJ2-3, with D perhaps assigned TRBD1 or TRBD2 (6 bases each). In germline, CDR1 is LGHDT, CDR2 YNNKEL (reference sequence). V lost 8 bases and J lost 6, with 30 bases in between. This CDR3 region has 18 residues. The CDR3 reads CASAAGSRTARLMDTQYF. CDR3 coding DNA: TGTGCCAGCGCCGCGGGGTCCCGGACAGCCCGACTTATGGATACGCAGTATTTT.

In its sample, this clonotype was seen a few times. The J gene is TRBJ2-3, the V gene TRBV7-9; a weak D match, TRBD1 (6 bases). Germline assignment: CDR1 SEHNR and CDR2 FQNEAQ (reference sequence). This CDR3 is built from 16 residues. The ends were cut back, 5 bases at V and 1 base at J, with 16 bases in the middle. The CDR3 nucleotides read TGTGCCAGCAGCCCCCCTTGGACAGCGGGCACAGATACGCAGTATTTT. Protein sequence: CASSPPWTAGTDTQYF.

This clonotype was observed many times. The CDR3 protein is CASSLPRGLQNTEAFF. CDR3 sequence (DNA): TGTGCCAGCAGTTTACCCCGGGGGCTACAGAACACTGAAGCTTTCTTT. V and J are TRBV28 and TRBJ1-1, with D possibly TRBD1 on 6 matching bases. This CDR3 has 16 amino acids. V dropped 2 bases and J dropped 1 base, with 14 bases sitting between them. Germline CDR1 MDHEN, CDR2 SYDVKM.

This clonotype was recorded once. The chain uses TRBV12-3 or TRBV12-4 and TRBJ2-7, with D unresolved. Trimming cost V 3 bases and J 5 bases, with 11 bases left between them. The CDR3 totals 13 residues. The CDR3 DNA reads as TGTGCCAGCAGTTTCTTAGCTTTGGACGAGCAGTACTTC. It encodes CASSFLALDEQYF.